This TCR beta chain appears in the sequencing data of a study of T cells in women clearing cervical HPV infection. Study details: Case blood was drawn when the lesion was first found; control blood after infection became undetectable.

Here immunoSEQ multiplex PCR was the method, and the copy in TCRdb shows in-frame clones only, minus some. The listing records over 30,000 clones. Sequencing input: blood buffy coat. The TCR sequence derives from a woman between 18 and 70 years old with a cervical HPV16 infection that either progressed to CIN3+ or cleared (not recorded which).

CDR3 sequence reads: CASSHLGAGANVLTF. The CDR3 bases that were read are TGTGCCAGCAGCCATTTAGGGGCTGGGGCCAACGTC. This rearrangement joins TRBV14 to TRBJ2-6, with a weak D call TRBD1 (5 bases). Coverage ceases 3 residues before the CDR3 finishes, and the germline J gene fills in the end. There are 15 residues in the CDR3. Per germline, CDR1 SGHDN and CDR2 FVKESK. Trimming took off 3 bases at V and 2 bases at J, with 8 bases between the two ends.